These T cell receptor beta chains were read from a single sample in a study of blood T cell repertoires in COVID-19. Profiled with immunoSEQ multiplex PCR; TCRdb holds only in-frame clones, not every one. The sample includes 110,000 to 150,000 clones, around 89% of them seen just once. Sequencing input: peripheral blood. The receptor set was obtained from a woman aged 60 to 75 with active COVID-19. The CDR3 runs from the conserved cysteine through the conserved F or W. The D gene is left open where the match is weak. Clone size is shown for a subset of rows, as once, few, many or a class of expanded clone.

CASSFSGRTEAFF,TGTGCCAGTAGCTTCTCGGGTCGGACTGAAGCTTTCTTT,TRBJ1-1,NA,13,TRBV19,once
CASSAGGANEQFF,TGTGCCAGCAGCGCCGGGGGGGCCAATGAGCAGTTCTTC,TRBJ2-1,TRBD2,13,TRBV11-3,NA
CASSQDFGVSNQPQHF,TGCGCCAGCAGCCAAGATTTCGGGGTTAGCAATCAGCCCCAGCATTTT,TRBJ1-5,NA,16,TRBV4-1,NA
CASSRTGGSEQYF,TGTGCCAGTAGCAGGACAGGGGGGAGCGAGCAGTACTTC,TRBJ2-7,TRBD1,13,TRBV19,NA
CASSSLQDTEAFF,TGTGCCAGCTCGTCCCTTCAGGACACTGAAGCTTTCTTT,TRBJ1-1,NA,13,TRBV18,few
CASSQLRDRAHEQYF,TGTGCCAGCAGCCAACTCCGGGACAGGGCTCACGAGCAGTACTTC,TRBJ2-7,TRBD1,15,TRBV14,NA
CATSDRTGNTEAFF,TGTGCCACCAGTGACCGGACAGGGAACACTGAAGCTTTCTTT,TRBJ1-1,TRBD1,14,TRBV24-1,NA
CASSLVRGLGTDTQYF,TGTGCCAGCAGCTTAGTGCGGGGGCTCGGCACAGATACGCAGTATTTT,TRBJ2-3,NA,16,TRBV11-2,NA
CASSPGQVPSYEQYF,TGTGCCAGCAGCCCGGGACAGGTCCCTTCCTACGAGCAGTACTTC,TRBJ2-7,TRBD1,15,TRBV6-5,NA
CASSQWTGITGELFF,TGTGCCAGCAGCCAGTGGACAGGGATTACCGGGGAGCTGTTTTTT,TRBJ2-2,TRBD1,15,TRBV14,few
CASSILRLRGWVTEAFF,TGTGCCAGCAGTATCCTACGGTTGCGGGGCTGGGTCACTGAAGCTTTCTTT,TRBJ1-1,NA,17,TRBV5-5,once
CASRPWWDRGVEAFF,TGTGCCAGCCGGCCCTGGTGGGACAGGGGAGTTGAAGCTTTCTTT,TRBJ1-1,TRBD1,15,TRBV6-5,NA
CASSFPGNPYNEQFF,TGTGCCAGCAGTTTCCCAGGGAATCCCTACAATGAGCAGTTCTTC,TRBJ2-1,NA,15,TRBV27,NA
CASSPPQADTQYF,TGTGCCAGCTCACCTCCTCAGGCGGATACGCAGTATTTT,TRBJ2-3,NA,13,TRBV18,NA
CASSLTGTGGYEQYF,TGTGCCAGCAGCTTAACCGGGACAGGGGGGTACGAGCAGTACTTC,TRBJ2-7,TRBD1,15,TRBV5-4,NA
CSVAGQGDYTF,TGCAGCGTTGCGGGACAGGGGGACTACACCTTC,TRBJ1-2,TRBD1,11,TRBV29-1,NA
CASSYRPPDRGYEQYF,TGTGCCAGCAGTTACAGACCTCCCGACAGGGGCTACGAGCAGTACTTC,TRBJ2-7,TRBD1,16,TRBV6-5,NA
CASSPSGGVNTEAFF,TGTGCCAGCAGCCCCTCGGGAGGGGTGAACACTGAAGCTTTCTTT,TRBJ1-1,NA,15,TRBV3-1/TRBV3-2,once
CAIRAGTSEAEQYF,TGTGCCATCCGAGCCGGGACTAGCGAAGCCGAGCAGTACTTC,TRBJ2-7,TRBD2,14,TRBV5-4,NA
CSASVNEKLFF,TGCAGTGCTAGCGTCAATGAAAAACTGTTTTTT,TRBJ1-4,NA,11,TRBV20-1,NA
CASSRQSNEKLFF,TGTGCCAGCAGCCGACAGTCCAATGAAAAACTGTTTTTT,TRBJ1-4,NA,13,TRBV7-8,NA
CASSLVGGQGTNEQFF,TGCGCCAGCAGCCTAGTCGGAGGACAGGGGACCAATGAGCAGTTCTTC,TRBJ2-1,TRBD1,16,TRBV4-3,NA
CASSEQPGNTQYF,TGTGCCAGCAGTGAACAACCAGGAAATACGCAGTATTTT,TRBJ2-3,NA,13,TRBV2,NA
CASSFDGQGNQPQHF,TGCGCCAGCAGCTTTGACGGACAGGGGAATCAGCCCCAGCATTTT,TRBJ1-5,TRBD1,15,TRBV5-1,NA
CASSPSPSTDTQYF,TGTGCCAGCAGCCCCTCCCCTAGCACAGATACGCAGTATTTT,TRBJ2-3,NA,14,TRBV6-5,NA
CASSLDRGPYEQYF,TGTGCCAGCAGCTTGGACAGGGGGCCCTACGAGCAGTACTTC,TRBJ2-7,TRBD1,14,TRBV5-4,NA
CASSESQGNTEAFF,TGTGCCAGCAGTGAATCGCAGGGGAACACTGAAGCTTTCTTT,TRBJ1-1,NA,14,TRBV2,NA
CASSLTSGYEQYF,TGTGCCAGCTCACTGACTAGCGGGTACGAGCAGTACTTC,TRBJ2-7,TRBD2,13,TRBV18,NA
CASSLTGLAGGETGELFF,TGTGCCAGCAGCTTGACGGGACTAGCGGGAGGTGAAACCGGGGAGCTGTTTTTT,TRBJ2-2,TRBD2,18,TRBV5-6,few
CASSATGGRHYGYTF,TGTGCCAGCAGCGCCACAGGGGGCCGGCACTATGGCTACACCTTC,TRBJ1-2,TRBD1,15,TRBV9,NA
CASTTGPGQGSYGYTF,TGTGCCAGCACCACTGGCCCGGGACAGGGGTCCTATGGCTACACCTTC,TRBJ1-2,TRBD1,16,TRBV28,once
CASSRGGGRQPQHF,TGTGCCAGCAGCCGAGGAGGGGGCAGGCAGCCCCAGCATTTT,TRBJ1-5,TRBD1,14,TRBV3-1/TRBV3-2,NA
CASSEIPGTGDSYNEQFF,TGTGCCAGCAGTGAAATACCCGGGACAGGGGACTCCTACAATGAGCAGTTCTTC,TRBJ2-1,TRBD1,18,TRBV2,NA
CASSQDLGGAGQPQHF,TGCGCCAGCAGCCAAGATTTAGGGGGGGCAGGTCAGCCCCAGCATTTT,TRBJ1-5,NA,16,TRBV4-1,NA
CASSLNRDYEQYF,TGTGCCAGCAGTTTAAACCGAGACTACGAGCAGTACTTC,TRBJ2-7,NA,13,TRBV12-3/TRBV12-4,few
CASATGSYGYTF,TGTGCCAGCGCGACAGGGTCATATGGCTACACCTTC,TRBJ1-2,TRBD1,12,TRBV28,NA
CASAPGSGRASYNEQFF,TGCGCCAGCGCCCCTGGGAGCGGGAGGGCCTCCTACAATGAGCAGTTCTTC,TRBJ2-1,TRBD2,17,TRBV5-1,NA
CASSPLRGGNSGANVLTF,TGTGCCAGTAGTCCCCTGAGGGGGGGGAATTCTGGGGCCAACGTCCTGACTTTC,TRBJ2-6,NA,18,TRBV19,NA
CASSPLEGYGYTF,TGTGCCAGCAGCCCTCTAGAGGGCTATGGCTACACCTTC,TRBJ1-2,NA,13,TRBV7-8,medium-sized